This TCR beta chain originates from a study of T cell responses to AZD1222 COVID-19 vaccine. The table came from immunoSEQ multiplex PCR; TCRdb's copy has only in-frame clones and leaves some out. The data hold under 200,000 clones, with 94% observed a single time. The germline V gene encodes CDR1 SGHTA and CDR2 FQGNSA. There are 15 residues in the CDR3. Trimming stripped 5 bases from V and 4 bases from J, with 17 bases between. As for this clone: Its antigen is not known.

General observations from the study: There were mostly white British donors and more females than males, and clonal diversity was possibly underestimated.

The sample was peripheral blood, taken on day 0 of AZD1222 vaccination. The V and J genes are TRBV7-2 and TRBJ1-2; a possible D gene is TRBD1 (6 bases). The clonotype was recovered from an adult in good health. CDR3 sequence (DNA): TGTGCCAGCAGCCAAACAGGGATGAAGGGCTATGGCTACACCTTC. It encodes CASSQTGMKGYGYTF.